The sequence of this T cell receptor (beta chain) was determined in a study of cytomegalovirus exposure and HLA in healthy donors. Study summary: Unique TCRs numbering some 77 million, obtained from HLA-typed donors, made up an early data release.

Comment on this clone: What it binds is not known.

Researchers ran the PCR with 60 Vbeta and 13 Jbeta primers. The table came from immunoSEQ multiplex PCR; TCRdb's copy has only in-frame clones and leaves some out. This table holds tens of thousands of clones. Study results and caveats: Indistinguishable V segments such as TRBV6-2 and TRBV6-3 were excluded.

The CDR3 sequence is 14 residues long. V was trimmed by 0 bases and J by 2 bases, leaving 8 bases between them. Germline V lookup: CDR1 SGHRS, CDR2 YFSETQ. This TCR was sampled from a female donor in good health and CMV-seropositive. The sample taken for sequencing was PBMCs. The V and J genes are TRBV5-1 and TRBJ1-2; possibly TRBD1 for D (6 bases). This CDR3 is CASSLAGQNYGYTF. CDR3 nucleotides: TGCGCCAGCAGCTTGGCCGGACAGAACTATGGCTACACCTTC. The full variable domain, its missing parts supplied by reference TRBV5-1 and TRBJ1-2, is KAGVTQTPRYLIKTRGQQVTLSCSPISGHRSVSWYQQTPGQGLQFLFEYFSETQRNKGNFPGRFSGRQFSNSRSEMNVSTLELGDSALYLCASSLAGQNYGYTFGSGTRLTVV.